Below are 28 T cell receptor beta chains sequenced from a single sample in a study of cytomegalovirus exposure and HLA in healthy donors. PCR primers comprised 60 Vbeta and 13 Jbeta primers. Clones were read by immunoSEQ multiplex PCR, and TCRdb kept only the in-frame ones, dropping some. This table has about 160,000 clones, approximately 81% appearing once. Specimen: PBMCs. These receptors all come from a man aged 30 to 39 in good health and CMV-seronegative.

The rearrangement links TRBV9 to TRBJ2-7, with 8 bases lining up with TRBD2. Germline lookup yields CDR1 SGDLS and CDR2 YYNGEE. The V segment lost 4 bases and the J segment 2 bases; nucleotides outside the gene matches: 8. CDR3 length equals 15 residues. CDR3 protein: CASSPGGSGTYEQYF. In DNA form, the CDR3 reads TGTGCCAGCAGCCCTGGGGGTAGCGGGACCTACGAGCAGTACTTC.

This clone was recorded once. V gene TRBV27 combines with J gene TRBJ1-3; 11 bases are shared with TRBD1. V lost 2 bases to trimming and J lost 2 bases; unmatched junction nucleotides: 2. The CDR3 extends over 16 amino acids. Germline V gives CDR1 MNHEY, CDR2 SMNVEV (reference sequence). Here the CDR3 DNA reads TGTGCCAGCAGTTTACCGGGACAGGGGGCTGGAAACACCATATATTTT. This gives the protein CASSLPGQGAGNTIYF.

The V call is TRBV6-5, the J call TRBJ2-5, with TRBD1 matching 7 bases. The end of the DNA aligns better with TRBJ2-7, so the J call may be wrong. CDR3 length: 14 residues. Germline assignment: CDR1 MNHEY and CDR2 SVGAGI. The CDR3 nucleotides are TGTGCCAGCAGTTACAACAGGGGTCCTAGCGAGCAGTACTTC. It codes for CASSYNRGPSEQYF.

This clone was recorded once. The rearrangement joins TRBV7-9 to TRBJ1-6; D gene uncertain. The V end was cut by 5 bases, the J end by 0 bases, with 14 bases between. The CDR3 extends over 17 amino acids. Looked up from germline, CDR1 is SEHNR and CDR2 is FQNEAQ (reference sequence). CDR3 amino acids: CASSLSPGSSYNSPLHF. The CDR3 nucleotides read TGTGCCAGCAGCCTTTCCCCGGGTAGCTCCTATAATTCACCCCTCCACTTT.

The rearrangement joins TRBV6-5 to TRBJ2-5; 10 nucleotides line up with TRBD2. CDR1 and CDR2 (germline): MNHEY, SVGAGI. This CDR3 is 15 amino acids long. With 2 bases clipped from V and 5 bases from J, the junction kept 5 bases outside the gene matches. This CDR3 is CASSYKRGGVETQYF. In DNA form, the CDR3 reads TGTGCCAGCAGTTACAAGCGGGGGGGCGTGGAGACCCAGTACTTC.

The rearrangement joins TRBV4-1 to TRBJ2-3; 9 bases are shared with TRBD1. CDR3 length: 15 amino acids. Unmatched junction bases numbered 6, after V lost 7 bases and J lost 1 base. In germline, CDR1 is MGHRA, CDR2 YSYEKL. This CDR3 is CASTLRDRGTDTQYF. The CDR3 nucleotides read TGCGCCAGCACCCTCCGGGACAGGGGCACAGATACGCAGTATTTT.

This clone has only a few counts. The chain joins TRBV4-3 to TRBJ2-1; 12 nucleotides agree with TRBD2. V lost 2 bases and J lost 3; bases outside the gene matches: 5. Germline CDR1 and CDR2: LGHNA and YSLEER. CDR3 size: 17 residues. CDR3 sequence reads: CASSQRLAGELYNEQFF. In DNA, the CDR3 is TGCGCCAGCAGCCAACGACTAGCGGGAGAACTCTACAATGAGCAGTTCTTC.

CDR3 bases: TGCGCCAGCAGCTTGGAACCGAAAACAGGGCCAACTAATGAAAAACTGTTTTTT. Encoded protein: CASSLEPKTGPTNEKLFF. The chain uses TRBV5-1 and TRBJ1-4, with D tentatively TRBD1 (6 bases). Germline CDR1 reads SGHRS; CDR2 reads YFSETQ. The CDR3 has 18 amino acids. V gave up 0 bases and J gave up 0 bases, with 15 bases separating them.

J is TRBJ2-7 and V is TRBV5-6; a weak D match, TRBD2 (7 bases). Germline V CDR1 and CDR2: SGHDT, YYEEEE. V was clipped by 4 bases and J by 3 bases, with 26 bases between them. The CDR3 totals 18 residues. CDR3 DNA: TGTGCCAGCAGCCGTGGGGCGGGGGCCCCCGGCTCAGGCTACGAGCAGTACTTC. Translation gives CASSRGAGAPGSGYEQYF.

The rearrangement joins TRBV7-7 to TRBJ2-1, with TRBD2 matching 7 bases. With V trimmed by 0 bases and J by 7 bases, 6 bases remained unmatched. Germline values: CDR1 SSHAT, CDR2 FNYEAQ (reference sequence). The CDR3 runs to 15 residues. Here the CDR3 DNA reads TGTGCCAGCAGCTTAGCACCGGGACTAAGGAATGAGCAGTTCTTC. This sequence encodes CASSLAPGLRNEQFF.

V usage is TRBV6-6 and J usage is TRBJ1-1; perhaps TRBD1 as D (5 bases). V lost 2 bases, J lost 1 base, and 8 bases lay in between. This CDR3 region has 14 residues. The germline V gene has CDR1 MNHNY and CDR2 SVGAGI (reference sequence). CDR3 residues: CASSYLGGNTEAFF. The CDR3 region has the DNA TGTGCCAGCAGTTACCTGGGGGGGAACACTGAAGCTTTCTTT.

This sequence joins TRBV28 and TRBJ1-5; 8 nucleotides agree with TRBD1. V shed 5 bases and J 7 bases; nucleotides not matched to a gene: 7. This CDR3 contains 14 residues. Germline V lookup: CDR1 MDHEN, CDR2 SYDVKM. In DNA form, the CDR3 reads TGTGCCAGCAGTCCCTGGACAGGGCAACAGCCCCAGCATTTT. Translated: CASSPWTGQQPQHF.

A few counts support this clone. The J gene is TRBJ2-3, the V gene TRBV4-3, with 9 bases lining up with TRBD1. After removal of 6 bases from V and 3 bases from J, the junction contained 7 bases not matched to a gene. The length of the CDR3 is 15 residues. From germline, CDR1 is LGHNA and CDR2 YSLEER. The CDR3 here is CASSLTGGGTDTQYF. The CDR3 DNA reads as TGCGCCAGCAGTTTGACAGGGGGAGGGACAGATACGCAGTATTTT.

In this sample, this clone turned up a few times. This chain joins TRBV5-1 and TRBJ1-4; 7 bases line up with TRBD1. V was pared by 4 bases and J by 5 bases, with 5 bases of the junction left unmatched. In germline, CDR1 is SGHRS, CDR2 YFSETQ. This CDR3 contains 14 residues. This CDR3 reads CASSVDRRNEKLFF. Here the CDR3 DNA reads TGCGCCAGCAGCGTGGACAGGAGAAATGAAAAACTGTTTTTT.

The V gene is TRBV28, the J gene TRBJ2-1, with D maybe TRBD1 (6 bases). Trimming removed 6 bases from V and 1 base from J, with 10 bases in between. Germline V gene data show CDR1 as MDHEN and CDR2 as SYDVKM. There are 14 residues in the CDR3. The CDR3 spells CASSLRGSYNEQFF. CDR3 in DNA: TGTGCCAGCAGCCTCAGGGGATCCTACAATGAGCAGTTCTTC.

This clone was seen once. The V and J genes are TRBV30 and TRBJ2-1, with D possibly matching TRBD2 (6 bases). The CDR3 extends over 12 amino acids. V lost 4 bases to trimming and J lost 6 bases, with 10 bases between them. Germline V lookup: CDR1 GTSNPN, CDR2 SVGIG (reference sequence). Written as DNA, the CDR3 is TGTGCCTGGAACGGAGGGCCCAATGAGCAGTTCTTC. It translates to CAWNGGPNEQFF.

The chain has TRBV6-1 and TRBJ2-3, with a possible D match to TRBD1 (6 bases). V was pared by 6 bases and J by 2 bases, with 12 bases between. Germline V gene data show CDR1 as MNHNS and CDR2 as SASEGT. The CDR3 is made up of 14 amino acids. The DNA of the CDR3 is TGTGCCAGCAGCAGGGGCCCCCCCACAGATACGCAGTATTTT. Encoded protein: CASSRGPPTDTQYF.

This clone has only one observation. The chain uses TRBV28 and TRBJ1-6; the D is unclear. CDR1 MDHEN and CDR2 SYDVKM come from the germline V gene. The CDR3 consists of 14 residues. The CDR3 loop reads CAYREGGWNSPLHF. DNA of the CDR3: TGTGCTTACAGAGAGGGAGGTTGGAATTCACCCCTCCACTTT.

The chain joins TRBV4-1 to TRBJ1-2; 7 positions agree with TRBD1. Germline V gene sequence: CDR1 MGHRA, CDR2 YSYEKL. V was clipped by 4 bases and J by 4 bases; unmatched bases: 9. This CDR3 has 15 amino acids. The chain's CDR3 is CASSRSTDRPYGYTF. Here the CDR3 DNA reads TGCGCCAGCAGCCGAAGCACGGACAGGCCCTATGGCTACACCTTC.

The V gene is TRBV29-1, the J gene TRBJ2-3; 10 bases line up with TRBD2. The CDR3 loop spans 15 amino acids. The V segment lost 4 bases and the J segment 3 bases; nucleotides outside the gene matches: 7. Germline V gives CDR1 SQVTM, CDR2 ANQGSEA. In DNA, the CDR3 is TGCAGCGTTGGGGCTAGCGGGGGCGGGACAGATACGCAGTATTTT. This encodes CSVGASGGGTDTQYF.

J is TRBJ2-5 and V is TRBV14, with unresolved D. Germline-derived CDR1 and CDR2 are SGHDN and FVKESK. V lost 1 base and J 1 base, leaving 10 bases between the germline ends. This CDR3 has 15 residues. CDR3 amino acids: CASSQGYGFQETQYF. CDR3 bases: TGTGCCAGCAGCCAAGGGTACGGGTTCCAAGAGACCCAGTACTTC.

This sequence joins TRBV21-1 and TRBJ2-3; the tabulated D call, TRBD1, remains unverified against the DNA. TRBV21-1 is listed as a pseudogene. This CDR3 is built from 13 residues. CDR3 sequence reads: CASRKIQPDTQYF. CDR3 DNA: TGTGCCAGCAGAAAGATACAGCCAGATACGCAGTATTTT.

This clone was seen a few times. This chain uses TRBV5-1 with TRBJ2-4, with TRBD2 as a possible D gene (6 bases). With 0 bases removed from V and 0 bases from J, the gap between germline ends came to 10 bases. Germline-derived CDR1 and CDR2 are SGHRS and YFSETQ. There are 16 residues in the CDR3. CDR3 DNA: TGCGCCAGCAGCTTGGTGGCGGGACTAGCCAAAAACATTCAGTACTTC. Its protein product is CASSLVAGLAKNIQYF.

This clone appeared once. The chain recombines TRBV10-3 with TRBJ2-1, with 9 bases lining up with TRBD2. This CDR3 spans 18 amino acids. Trimming cost V 2 bases and J 5 bases; bases outside gene matches: 13. Germline V lookup: CDR1 ENHRY, CDR2 SYGVKD. The CDR3 protein is CAISEHPSGAGGDNEQFF. The DNA for the CDR3 is TGTGCCATCAGTGAGCACCCGTCCGGAGCGGGAGGCGACAATGAGCAGTTCTTC.

The chain couples TRBV5-1 to TRBJ1-2, with D unclear. Germline V gives CDR1 SGHRS, CDR2 YFSETQ. There are 13 residues in the CDR3. V lost 0 bases, J lost 2 bases, and 5 bases lay in between. The CDR3 reads CASSLAGNYGYTF. CDR3 bases: TGCGCCAGCAGCTTGGCAGGAAACTATGGCTACACCTTC.

The chain combines TRBV7-2 with TRBJ2-1; no reliable D call. Germline V lookup: CDR1 SGHTA, CDR2 FQGNSA. V dropped 4 bases and J dropped 0 bases, with 7 bases sitting between them. The CDR3 extends over 14 amino acids. CDR3 DNA sequence: TGTGCCAGCAGCTCCTATAGCTCCTACAATGAGCAGTTCTTC. Protein product: CASSSYSSYNEQFF.

About this clone itself: Other nucleotide sequences in the sample specify the same CDR3. The chain joins TRBV9 to TRBJ2-7; 10 bases are shared with TRBD1. The junction had 3 bases not matched to a gene; V was cut back by 2 bases and J by 4 bases. The length of the CDR3 is 14 residues. The V gene's germline CDR1 is SGDLS and CDR2 YYNGEE. The CDR3 here is CASSVGTGVYEQYF. CDR3 DNA: TGTGCCAGCAGCGTCGGGACAGGGGTTTACGAGCAGTACTTC.

CDR3 sequence reads: CSDTSGLHTDTQYF. The DNA for the CDR3 is TGCAGCGATACCTCGGGACTACACACAGATACGCAGTATTTT. This rearrangement joins TRBV29-1 to TRBJ2-3; TRBD2 matches 7 bases. In germline, CDR1 is SQVTM, CDR2 ANQGSEA. The CDR3 covers 14 residues. Trimming removed 7 bases from V and 2 bases from J; junction bases left unmatched: 9.